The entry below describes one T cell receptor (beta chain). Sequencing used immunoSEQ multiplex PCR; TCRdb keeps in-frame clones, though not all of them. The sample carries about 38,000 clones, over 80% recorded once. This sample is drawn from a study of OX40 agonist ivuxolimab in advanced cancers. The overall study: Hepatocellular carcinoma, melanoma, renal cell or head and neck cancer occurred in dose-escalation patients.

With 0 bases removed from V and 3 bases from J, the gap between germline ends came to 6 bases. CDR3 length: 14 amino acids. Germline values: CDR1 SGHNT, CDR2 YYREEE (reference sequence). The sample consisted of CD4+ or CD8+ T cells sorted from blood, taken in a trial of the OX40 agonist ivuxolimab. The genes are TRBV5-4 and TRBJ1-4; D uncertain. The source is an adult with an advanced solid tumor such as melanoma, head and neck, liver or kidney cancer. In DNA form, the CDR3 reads TGTGCCAGCAGCTTGGACCAGTCTAATGAAAAACTGTTTTTT. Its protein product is CASSLDQSNEKLFF. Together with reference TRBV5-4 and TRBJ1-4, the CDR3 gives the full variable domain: ETGVTQSPTHLIKTRGQQVTLRCSSQSGHNTVSWYQQALGQGPQFIFQYYREEENGRGNFPPRFSGLQFPNYSSELNVNALELDDSALYLCASSLDQSNEKLFFGSGTQLSVL.